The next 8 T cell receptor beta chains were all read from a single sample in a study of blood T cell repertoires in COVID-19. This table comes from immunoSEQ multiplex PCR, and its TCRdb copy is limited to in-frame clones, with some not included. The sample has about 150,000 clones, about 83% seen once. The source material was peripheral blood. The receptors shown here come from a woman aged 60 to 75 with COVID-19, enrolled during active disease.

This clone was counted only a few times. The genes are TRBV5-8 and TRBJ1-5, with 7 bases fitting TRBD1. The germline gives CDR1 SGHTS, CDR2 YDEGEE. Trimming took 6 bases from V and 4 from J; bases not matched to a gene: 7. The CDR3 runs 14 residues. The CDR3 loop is CASNPGQRNQPQHF. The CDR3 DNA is TGTGCCAGCAACCCGGGACAGAGGAATCAGCCCCAGCATTTT.

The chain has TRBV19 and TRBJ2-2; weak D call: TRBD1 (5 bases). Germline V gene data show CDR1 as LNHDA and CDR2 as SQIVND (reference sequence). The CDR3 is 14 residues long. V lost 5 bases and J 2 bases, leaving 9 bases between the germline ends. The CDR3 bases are TGTGCCAGTAGTGTAGGACACAACACCGGGGAGCTGTTTTTT. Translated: CASSVGHNTGELFF.

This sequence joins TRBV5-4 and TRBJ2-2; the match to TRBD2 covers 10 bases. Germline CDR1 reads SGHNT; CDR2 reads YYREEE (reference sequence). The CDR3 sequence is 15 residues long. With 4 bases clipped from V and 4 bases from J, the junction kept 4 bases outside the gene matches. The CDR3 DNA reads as TGTGCCAGCAGCCAGCGGACTAGCGGCACCGGGGAGCTGTTTTTT. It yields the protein CASSQRTSGTGELFF.

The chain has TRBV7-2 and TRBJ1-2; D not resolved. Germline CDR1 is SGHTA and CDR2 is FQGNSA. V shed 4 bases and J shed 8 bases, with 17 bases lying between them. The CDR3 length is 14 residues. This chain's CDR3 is CASSSERGSSGYTF. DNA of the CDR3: TGTGCCAGCAGCTCGGAACGGGGTTCTTCGGGCTACACCTTC.

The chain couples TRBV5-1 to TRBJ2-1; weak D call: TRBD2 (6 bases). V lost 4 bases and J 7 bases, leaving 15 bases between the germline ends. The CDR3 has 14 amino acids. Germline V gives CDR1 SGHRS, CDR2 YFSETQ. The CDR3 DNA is TGCGCCAGCAGCGGCGGGACCGTCGGAAATGAGCAGTTCTTC. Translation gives CASSGGTVGNEQFF.

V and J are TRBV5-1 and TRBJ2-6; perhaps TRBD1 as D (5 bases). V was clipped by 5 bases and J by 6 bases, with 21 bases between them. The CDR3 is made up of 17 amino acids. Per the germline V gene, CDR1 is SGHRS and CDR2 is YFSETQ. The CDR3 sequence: CASRMRQGLPLANVLTF. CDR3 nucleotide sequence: TGCGCCAGCAGGATGAGGCAGGGCCTACCTTTGGCCAACGTCCTGACTTTC.

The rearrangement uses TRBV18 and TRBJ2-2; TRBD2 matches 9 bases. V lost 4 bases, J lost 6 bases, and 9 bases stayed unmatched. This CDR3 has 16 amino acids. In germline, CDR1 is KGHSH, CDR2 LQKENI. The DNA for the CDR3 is TGTGCCAGCTCACTATATAGCGGGAGTGGCTCCGGGGAGCTGTTTTTT. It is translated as CASSLYSGSGSGELFF.

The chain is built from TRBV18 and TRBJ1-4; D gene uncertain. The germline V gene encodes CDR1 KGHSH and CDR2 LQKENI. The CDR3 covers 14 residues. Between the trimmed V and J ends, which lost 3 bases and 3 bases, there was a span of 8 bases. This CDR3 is CASSPANSNEKLFF. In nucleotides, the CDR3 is TGTGCCAGCTCACCCGCGAATTCTAATGAAAAACTGTTTTTT. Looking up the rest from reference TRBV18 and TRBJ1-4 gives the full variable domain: NAGVMQNPRHLVRRRGQEARLRCSPMKGHSHVYWYRQLPEEGLKFMVYLQKENIIDESGMPKERFSAEFPKEGPSILRIQQVVRGDSAAYFCASSPANSNEKLFFGSGTQLSVL.